Included here is one TCR beta chain sequence, with context. The sample originates from a study of T cells in Graves' hyperthyroidism and ophthalmopathy. V lost 0 bases and J 1 base, leaving 12 bases between the germline ends. The CDR3 runs to 17 residues. Germline V gene lookup returns CDR1 SGHTA and CDR2 FQGTGA. The CDR3 regions of TCR beta were amplified from RNA transcripts. First-round RT-PCR of the TCR CDR3 relied on the HTBI primer set. TCRdb passed the multiplex PCR reads through MiXCR, listing each CDR3 protein once. The table records a few hundred thousand distinct CDR3 sequences, around 15% of them present only once.

Sequenced sample: blood. The sequence was obtained from a woman in her 30s with Graves' ophthalmopathy. The rearrangement uses TRBV7-3 and TRBJ2-2, with a possible D match to TRBD2 (6 bases). In DNA, the CDR3 is TGTGCCAGCAGCTTAACGGGTTGGCGGGAGAACACCGGGGAGCTGTTTTTT. This translates into CASSLTGWRENTGELFF. The variable domain in full, completed from reference TRBV7-3 and TRBJ2-2, reads GAGVSQTPSNKVTEKGKYVELRCDPISGHTALYWYRQSLGQGPEFLIYFQGTGAADDSGLPNDRFFAVRPEGSVSTLKIQRTERGDSAVYLCASSLTGWRENTGELFFGEGSRLTVL.